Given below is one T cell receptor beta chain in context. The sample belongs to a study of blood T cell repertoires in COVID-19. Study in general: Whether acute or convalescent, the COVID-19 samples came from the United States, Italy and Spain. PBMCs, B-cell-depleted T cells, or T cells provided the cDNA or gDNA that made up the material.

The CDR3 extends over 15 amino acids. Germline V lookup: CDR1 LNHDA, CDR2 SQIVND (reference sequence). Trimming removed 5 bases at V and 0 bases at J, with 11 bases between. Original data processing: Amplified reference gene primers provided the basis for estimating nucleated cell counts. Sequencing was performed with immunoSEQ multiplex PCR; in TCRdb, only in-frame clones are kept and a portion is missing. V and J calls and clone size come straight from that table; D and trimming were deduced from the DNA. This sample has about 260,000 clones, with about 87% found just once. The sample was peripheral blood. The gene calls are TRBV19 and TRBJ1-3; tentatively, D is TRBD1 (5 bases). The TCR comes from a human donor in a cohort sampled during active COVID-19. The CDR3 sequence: CASSPKGVSGNTIYF. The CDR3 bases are TGTGCCAGTAGTCCGAAAGGGGTCTCTGGAAACACCATATATTTT.